This T cell receptor (beta chain) came from a study of patients and donors after allogeneic stem cell transplantation. Using its own MiXCR run on the RT-PCR reads, TCRdb lists one record per CDR3 protein. The profile shows around 12,000 distinct CDR3 sequences, approximately 25% of them singletons. The TCR comes from a human donor who was either an allogeneic HSCT recipient or a stem cell or donor lymphocyte infusion donor (not recorded which). It is not recorded whose cells these are; they may come from a transplant donor. Specimen: blood, either unsorted or a sorted T cell fraction (not recorded which).

The CDR3 reads CSVDKRYRRTQYF. In DNA, the CDR3 is TGCAGCGTTGATAAGCGGTACCGCAGGACCCAGTACTTC. The gene calls are TRBV29-1 and TRBJ2-5, with D tentatively TRBD2 (5 bases). Deletions cut 3 bases from V and 7 bases from J, with 15 bases between. The CDR3 has 13 residues. Germline CDR1 reads SQVTM; CDR2 reads ANQGSEA.